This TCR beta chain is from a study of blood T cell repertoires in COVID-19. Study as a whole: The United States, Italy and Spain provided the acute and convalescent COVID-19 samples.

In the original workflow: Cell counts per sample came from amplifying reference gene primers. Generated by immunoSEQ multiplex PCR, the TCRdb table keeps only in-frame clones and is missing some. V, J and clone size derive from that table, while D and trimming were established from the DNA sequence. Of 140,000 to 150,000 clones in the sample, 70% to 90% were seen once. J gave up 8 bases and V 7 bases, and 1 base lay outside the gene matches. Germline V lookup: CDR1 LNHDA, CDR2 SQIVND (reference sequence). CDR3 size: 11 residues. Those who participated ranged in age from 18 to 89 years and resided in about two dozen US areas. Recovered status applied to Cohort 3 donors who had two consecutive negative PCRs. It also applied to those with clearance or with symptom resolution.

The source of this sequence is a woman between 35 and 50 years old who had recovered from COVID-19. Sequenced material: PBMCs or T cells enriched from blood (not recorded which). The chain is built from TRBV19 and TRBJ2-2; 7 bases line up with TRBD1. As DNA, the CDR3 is TGTGCCAGTATGGGACAGGGGGAGCTGTTTTTT. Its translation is CASMGQGELFF.